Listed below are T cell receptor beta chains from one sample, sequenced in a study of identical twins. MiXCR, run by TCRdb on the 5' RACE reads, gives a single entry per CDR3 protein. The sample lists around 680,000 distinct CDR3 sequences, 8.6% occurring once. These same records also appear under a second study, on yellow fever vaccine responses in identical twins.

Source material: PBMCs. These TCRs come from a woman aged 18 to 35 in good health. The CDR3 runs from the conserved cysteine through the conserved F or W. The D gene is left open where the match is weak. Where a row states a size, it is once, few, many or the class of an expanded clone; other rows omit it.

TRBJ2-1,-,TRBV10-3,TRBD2,CAISEERGGPNEQFF,TGTGCCATCAGTGAGGAGCGGGGGGGTCCTAATGAGCAGTTCTTC
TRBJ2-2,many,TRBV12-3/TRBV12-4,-,CASSQDSTTGELFF,TGTGCCAGCAGCCAGGACAGTACCACCGGGGAGCTGTTTTTT
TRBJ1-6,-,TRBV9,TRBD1,CASSLSTGLNSPLHF,TGTGCCAGCAGCCTGTCGACAGGGCTTAATTCACCCCTCCACTTT
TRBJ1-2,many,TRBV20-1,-,CSARDWRRGADYGYTF,TGCAGTGCTAGAGATTGGAGGCGGGGCGCAGACTATGGCTACACCTTC
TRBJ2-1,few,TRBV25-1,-,CASSGSGGGYNEQFF,TGTGCCAGCAGCGGGTCTGGTGGGGGTTACAATGAGCAGTTCTTC
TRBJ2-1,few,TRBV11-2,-,CASSLDGNGEQFF,TGTGCCAGCAGCTTAGACGGGAATGGTGAGCAGTTCTTC
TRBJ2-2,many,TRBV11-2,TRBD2,CASSLVAGSGELFF,TGTGCCAGCAGCTTAGTAGCGGGGTCCGGGGAGCTGTTTTTT
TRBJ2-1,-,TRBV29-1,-,CSVEGTLTKPYNEQFF,TGCAGCGTTGAGGGCACTCTAACTAAACCCTACAATGAGCAGTTCTTC
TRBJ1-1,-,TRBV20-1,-,CSARSRGRLITEAFF,TGCAGTGCTAGAAGCAGGGGCAGATTGATCACTGAAGCTTTCTTT
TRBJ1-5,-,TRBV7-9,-,CASSSQEINQPQHF,TGTGCCAGCAGCTCCCAAGAAATCAATCAGCCCCAGCATTTT
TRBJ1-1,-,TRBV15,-,CATSRETVNTEAFF,TGTGCCACCAGCAGAGAGACGGTGAACACTGAAGCTTTCTTT
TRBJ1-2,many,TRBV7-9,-,CASSPANNYGYTF,TGTGCCAGCAGCCCTGCTAATAACTATGGCTACACCTTC
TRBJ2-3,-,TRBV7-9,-,CASSLALDKENTDTQYF,TGTGCCAGCAGCTTAGCGTTGGATAAGGAAAACACAGATACGCAGTATTTT
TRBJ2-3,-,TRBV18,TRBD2,CASSSLAGEGTDTQYF,TGTGCCAGCTCATCGTTAGCGGGAGAGGGCACAGATACGCAGTATTTT
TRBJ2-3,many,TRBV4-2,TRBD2,CASSPPGLAVSTDTQYF,TGTGCCAGCAGCCCACCCGGACTAGCGGTTAGCACAGATACGCAGTATTTT
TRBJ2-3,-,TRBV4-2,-,CASSLGRKDTQYF,TGTGCCAGCAGCCTTGGGCGCAAAGATACGCAGTATTTT
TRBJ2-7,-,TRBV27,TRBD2,CASSPGGREQYF,TGTGCCAGCAGTCCTGGCGGGAGGGAGCAGTACTTC
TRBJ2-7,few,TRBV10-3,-,CAISARETYEQYF,TGTGCCATCAGTGCCAGGGAAACCTACGAGCAGTACTTC
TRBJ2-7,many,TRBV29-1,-,CSVTGSSYEQYF,TGCAGCGTCACAGGGAGCTCCTACGAGCAGTACTTC
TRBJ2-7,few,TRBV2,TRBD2,CASTQTSGSYEQYF,TGTGCCAGCACCCAGACTAGCGGCTCCTACGAGCAGTACTTC
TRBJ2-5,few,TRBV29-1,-,CSVGGYQETQYF,TGCAGCGTTGGAGGGTACCAAGAGACCCAGTACTTC
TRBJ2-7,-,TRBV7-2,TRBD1,CASSFEGTGVYEQYF,TGTGCCAGCAGCTTCGAAGGGACAGGGGTCTACGAGCAGTACTTC
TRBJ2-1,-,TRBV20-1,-,CTAPTYNEQFF,TGCACTGCTCCTACCTACAATGAGCAGTTCTTC
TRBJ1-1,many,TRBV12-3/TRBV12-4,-,CASSAGGLGTEAFF,TGTGCCAGCAGTGCGGGAGGGCTCGGGACTGAAGCTTTCTTT
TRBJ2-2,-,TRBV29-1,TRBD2,CSAHASGGVELFF,TGCAGCGCACACGCTAGCGGGGGGGTGGAGCTGTTTTTT
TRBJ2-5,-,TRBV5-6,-,CASSFPGRQETQYF,TGTGCCAGCAGCTTCCCCGGGAGACAAGAGACCCAGTACTTC
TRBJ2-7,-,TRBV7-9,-,CASSLAEDSSYEQYF,TGTGCCAGCAGCTTAGCCGAGGACAGTTCCTACGAGCAGTACTTC
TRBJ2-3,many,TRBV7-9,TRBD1,CASSFGQGADTQYF,TGTGCCAGCAGTTTTGGGCAGGGGGCAGATACGCAGTATTTT
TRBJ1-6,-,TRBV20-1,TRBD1,CSANPGQGDPPLHF,TGCAGTGCTAATCCCGGACAGGGGGATCCACCCCTCCACTTT